Reported below is one T cell receptor beta chain. Looked up from germline, CDR1 is SGHRS and CDR2 is YFSETQ. Trimming cost V 4 bases and J 9 bases; bases outside gene matches: 10. The CDR3 spans 14 residues. This sample is drawn from a study of shared clonotypes between healthy human individuals. About the study: CD4 naive cells filled three plates per donor, CD4 memory three, CD8 naive two and CD8 memory one.

The assay was immunoSEQ multiplex PCR, and TCRdb's table has in-frame clones only and misses some. The sample shows over 850,000 clones, 75% to 80% of them seen only once. This sequence joins TRBV5-1 and TRBJ2-7; 10 bases are shared with TRBD2. This receptor was identified in a man younger than 35 in good health. Some clones in this sample may be carry-over from other donors' samples. Source material: memory CD4+ T cells from PBMCs. Subset described: CD45RA-negative fraction. DNA of the CDR3: TGCGCCAGCAGCCAAACCGGGACTAGCGACCCGCAGTACTTC. Protein sequence: CASSQTGTSDPQYF.